These 17 T cell receptor beta chains were sequenced from one sample in a study of shared clonotypes between healthy human individuals (dated by TCRdb to the early 2020s). Libraries were constructed by the immunoSEQ multiplex PCR assay. TCRdb obtained this table from immuneACCESS and retained in-frame rearrangements with V and J assigned. These tables miss some clones; where compared with another copy, unresolved V genes account for less than half of the shortfall, and the remainder is unexplained. In all, the sample holds 2 million to 2.5 million clones, and over 90% of those were seen once. The ten largest make up around 0.4% of the sample. Sequencing used naive CD4+ T cells from PBMCs. The cell subset or site tag for this specimen amounts to: CD45RA+ positively selected. These receptor sequences come from a man between 18 and 29 years old in good health. Some clones in this sample may be carry-over from other donors' samples.

The V call is TRBV5-1, the J call TRBJ1-4, with 9 positions matching TRBD1. J lost 5 bases, V lost 3 bases, and 5 bases had no gene match. The germline gives CDR1 SGHRS, CDR2 YFSETQ. The CDR3 totals 15 residues. The CDR3 protein is CASSWATGGNEKLFF. The CDR3 DNA is TGCGCCAGCAGCTGGGCCACAGGGGGCAATGAAAAACTGTTTTTT.

This chain links TRBV9 with TRBJ2-1; D not resolved. V was clipped by 3 bases and J by 5 bases, with 15 bases between them. This CDR3 spans 15 amino acids. The germline V gene encodes CDR1 SGDLS and CDR2 YYNGEE. Here the CDR3 DNA reads TGTGCCAGCAGCGCGAACCATCGACCCCACAATGAGCAGTTCTTC. Translated: CASSANHRPHNEQFF.

The V and J genes are TRBV5-1 and TRBJ1-4, with no clear D. The CDR3 has 16 residues. Germline V gene data show CDR1 as SGHRS and CDR2 as YFSETQ. Trimming left V 0 bases short and J 10 bases short, with 19 bases between. The CDR3 coding sequence is TGCGCCAGCAGCTTGGGCGATACTCGGAGAGTCGCAAAACTGTTTTTT. Translated: CASSLGDTRRVAKLFF.

Comment on this clone: The sample has other DNA sequences that encode this CDR3 too. This chain joins TRBV5-1 and TRBJ2-2, with 8 nucleotides matching TRBD2. The CDR3 has 15 amino acids. J was trimmed by 1 base and V by 2 bases; bases with no gene match: 1. Germline CDR1 is SGHRS and CDR2 is YFSETQ. CDR3 bases: TGCGCCAGCAGCTTAACTAGCGGGAACACCGGGGAGCTGTTTTTT. Amino acid sequence: CASSLTSGNTGELFF.

The rearrangement links TRBV19 to TRBJ1-5; TRBD1 agrees at 7 bases. This CDR3 spans 13 amino acids. Looked up from germline, CDR1 is LNHDA and CDR2 is SQIVND (reference sequence). The V segment lost 6 bases and the J segment 7 bases; nucleotides outside the gene matches: 6. The CDR3 reads CASSRDREQPQHF. The DNA for the CDR3 is TGTGCCAGTAGCCGGGACAGAGAGCAGCCCCAGCATTTT.

The V call is TRBV30, the J call TRBJ1-2; perhaps TRBD1 as D (5 bases). CDR1 is GTSNPN, CDR2 SVGIG, per germline (reference sequence). This CDR3 has 11 amino acids. The germline V and J ends were trimmed by 4 bases and 7 bases, with 10 bases remaining between them. This CDR3 is CAWTGTGGYTF. For the CDR3, the DNA is TGTGCCTGGACAGGGACGGGTGGCTACACCTTC.

V and J are TRBV18 and TRBJ2-1; 11 nucleotides agree with TRBD2. The CDR3 loop spans 12 amino acids. Germline V gene sequence: CDR1 KGHSH, CDR2 LQKENI. The ends lost 2 bases at V and 12 bases at J; junction bases unmatched: 0. CDR3 sequence: CASSPGTSGQFF. DNA for the CDR3: TGTGCCAGCTCACCAGGGACTAGCGGGCAGTTCTTC.

This chain uses TRBV15 with TRBJ1-2, with no clear D. The germline V gene encodes CDR1 LNHNV and CDR2 YYDKDF (reference sequence). The CDR3 contains 11 residues. Trimming shortened V by 2 bases and J by 11 bases, and 9 bases separated the two germline ends. The CDR3 region has the DNA TGTGCCACCAGCAGAAACAGAGAATACACCTTC. Protein product: CATSRNREYTF.

J is TRBJ2-4 and V is TRBV7-2, with 9 bases matching TRBD1. The J segment lost 7 bases and the V segment lost 5 bases, leaving 9 bases of the junction unmatched. CDR3 length: 15 residues. In germline, CDR1 is SGHTA, CDR2 FQGNSA. The CDR3 bases are TGTGCCAGCAGCCAGTACAGGGGGCCCCAGAACATTCAGTACTTC. Residues: CASSQYRGPQNIQYF.

The count of this clone is one. The sample contains more than one DNA sequence encoding this CDR3. CDR3 protein: CASSYSGGRSSYEQYF. CDR3 DNA sequence: TGTGCCAGCAGTTACTCCGGCGGGAGGAGCTCCTACGAGCAGTACTTC. The chain employs TRBV6-5 and TRBJ2-7; TRBD2 matches 8 bases. The ends lost 0 bases at V and 0 bases at J; junction bases unmatched: 4. The CDR3 is 16 residues long. CDR1 is MNHEY, CDR2 SVGAGI, per germline.

In the case of this clone: Other DNA sequences in the same sample also yield this CDR3. V is TRBV5-1 and J is TRBJ2-3; tentative D call: TRBD2 (6 bases). Germline V gene lookup returns CDR1 SGHRS and CDR2 YFSETQ. The CDR3 is made up of 13 amino acids. The germline V and J ends were trimmed by 5 bases and 2 bases, with 9 bases remaining between them. As DNA, the CDR3 is TGCGCCAGCAGGGGGGACTCCACAGATACGCAGTATTTT. Its translation is CASRGDSTDTQYF.

The chain uses TRBV6-1 and TRBJ2-1; D is unclear. CDR1 MNHNS and CDR2 SASEGT come from the germline V gene. The V end lost 3 bases, the J end lost 4 bases, and 13 bases lay between the germline ends. The CDR3 covers 15 residues. CDR3 nucleotide sequence: TGTGCCAGCAGTGATTTGGGTTCAGGATACAATGAGCAGTTCTTC. Its translation: CASSDLGSGYNEQFF.

The chain couples TRBV19 to TRBJ2-6; D unclear. V was trimmed by 7 bases and J by 3 bases, leaving 16 bases between them. CDR3 length: 16 residues. Germline values: CDR1 LNHDA, CDR2 SQIVND (reference sequence). The CDR3 region has the DNA TGTGCCAGTAAGTCGTGGCTGGAGTTTGGGGCCAACGTCCTGACTTTC. Its translation is CASKSWLEFGANVLTF. The full variable domain, rest sourced from reference TRBV19 and TRBJ2-6, is DGGITQSPKYLFRKEGQNVTLSCEQNLNHDAMYWYRQDPGQGLRLIYYSQIVNDFQKGDIAEGYSVSREKKESFPLTVTSAQKNPTAFYLCASKSWLEFGANVLTFGAGSRLTVL.

A remark on this clone: Different DNA sequences within this sample yield the same CDR3. V and J are TRBV6-5 and TRBJ2-7; D is unresolved. The V and J ends lost 0 bases and 2 bases respectively, with 11 bases between them. Germline V lookup: CDR1 MNHEY, CDR2 SVGAGI. The CDR3 spans 15 residues. The CDR3 DNA reads TGTGCCAGCAGTTACTCAACAGCCAGCCCCTACGAGCAGTACTTC. Amino acids: CASSYSTASPYEQYF.

The chain recombines TRBV9 with TRBJ1-4; D is undetermined. The CDR3 is 12 residues long. Trimming stripped 0 bases from V and 11 bases from J, with 8 bases between. Germline CDR1 reads SGDLS; CDR2 reads YYNGEE. This CDR3 reads CASSVAGGKLFF. The CDR3 DNA reads TGTGCCAGCAGCGTAGCCGGCGGGAAACTGTTTTTT.

This chain links TRBV7-9 with TRBJ2-2, with 10 bases matching TRBD2. V shed 4 bases and J 5 bases; nucleotides not matched to a gene: 7. This CDR3 has 16 residues. Germline V gene lookup returns CDR1 SEHNR and CDR2 FQNEAQ (reference sequence). The chain's CDR3 is CASSSGTSGTTGELFF. In nucleotides, the CDR3 is TGTGCCAGCAGCTCCGGAACTAGCGGGACAACCGGGGAGCTGTTTTTT.

A note on this clone: Within the sample, other DNA sequences also encode this same CDR3. The chain links TRBV20-1 to TRBJ2-3, with D unclear. CDR3 length: 10 residues. The V end lost 3 bases, the J end lost 4 bases, and 2 bases lay between the germline ends. Germline V CDR1 and CDR2: DFQATT, SNEGSKA (reference sequence). CDR3 DNA sequence: TGCAGTGCTAGTGCAGATACGCAGTATTTT. The encoded protein is CSASADTQYF.